The 12 T cell receptor beta chains below all came from one sample that was sequenced in a study of Ad26.COV2.S vaccination and SARS-CoV-2 variants. Here immunoSEQ multiplex PCR was the method, and the copy in TCRdb shows in-frame clones only, minus some. This sample has a few hundred thousand clones; around 87% occur once, and the top ten carry 3.4%. Stated treatment: 15 to 20 received Ad26.COV2.S at low or high dose, single or two shots; a few received placebo; per-sample allocation not given. All samples were drawn on day 63, counting from the first vaccine or placebo injection. This specimen consisted of peripheral blood, obtained in a trial of Ad26.COV2.S vaccine versus placebo. The source is a person between 18 and 59 years old who received the Ad26.COV2.S COVID-19 vaccine or a placebo.

V gene TRBV30 combines with J gene TRBJ1-5, with 9 nucleotides matching TRBD1. CDR3 length: 14 amino acids. The germline V gene encodes CDR1 GTSNPN and CDR2 SVGIG (reference sequence). With 4 bases clipped from V and 3 bases from J, the junction kept 4 bases outside the gene matches. The CDR3 nucleotides read TGTGCCTGGAAGGGGGACAGGGTCAATCAGCCCCAGCATTTT. It yields the protein CAWKGDRVNQPQHF.

The CDR3 nucleotides read TGTGCCAGCAGCACGGACGGTGATACGCAGTATTTT. Translation: CASSTDGDTQYF. The genes are TRBV11-3 and TRBJ2-3; D is ambiguous. CDR3 length equals 12 residues. The germline CDR1 and CDR2 sequences are SGHNT and YENEEA. Trimming took off 5 bases at V and 6 bases at J, with 9 bases between the two ends.

The V call is TRBV4-1, the J call TRBJ1-1; possibly TRBD1 for D (5 bases). Germline lookup yields CDR1 MGHRA and CDR2 YSYEKL. V lost 3 bases to trimming and J lost 0 bases, with 14 bases between them. The CDR3 runs to 16 residues. The CDR3 reads CASSQLHGTVNTEAFF. Written as DNA, the CDR3 is TGCGCCAGCAGCCAGTTACACGGGACGGTGAACACTGAAGCTTTCTTT.

V usage is TRBV6-2 or TRBV6-3 and J usage is TRBJ2-1; 8 bases align to TRBD2. CDR3 length: 15 amino acids. From germline, CDR1 is MNHEY and CDR2 SVGEGT. V lost 6 bases to trimming and J lost 0 bases; unmatched junction nucleotides: 4. The CDR3 DNA follows: TGTGCCAGCAGCCCGGGGGGGCTCTCCTACAATGAGCAGTTCTTC. This encodes CASSPGGLSYNEQFF.

This clone has only a few counts. V is TRBV12-3 or TRBV12-4 and J is TRBJ1-1; 9 bases are a match to TRBD1. The CDR3 runs to 12 residues. The trim removed 6 bases at V and 11 bases at J, leaving 7 bases unmatched. CDR3 protein: CASRARDRDAFF. The CDR3 nucleotides are TGTGCCAGCAGGGCCCGGGACAGGGATGCTTTCTTT.

This clone was recorded only once. This chain links TRBV9 with TRBJ1-2; 10 nucleotides line up with TRBD1. The germline gives CDR1 SGDLS, CDR2 YYNGEE. The junction had 9 bases not matched to a gene; V was cut back by 4 bases and J by 6 bases. CDR3 length: 15 amino acids. The CDR3 DNA reads as TGTGCCAGCAGCCCACGACAGGGGGCGACTCATGGCTACACCTTC. Translated, it gives CASSPRQGATHGYTF.

The count of this clone is one. The rearrangement uses TRBV27 and TRBJ1-5; D is possibly TRBD1 (6 bases). Germline assignment: CDR1 MNHEY and CDR2 SMNVEV (reference sequence). Trimming removed 3 bases from V and 4 bases from J, with 13 bases in between. The CDR3 totals 15 residues. The CDR3 DNA is TGTGCCAGCAGTTTGTCCGGGACAACAAATCAGCCCCAGCATTTT. It specifies CASSLSGTTNQPQHF.

The chain couples TRBV7-6 to TRBJ1-4; D gene unclear. V was clipped by 3 bases and J by 5 bases, with 7 bases between them. The length of the CDR3 is 13 residues. The V gene's germline CDR1 is SGHVS and CDR2 FNYEAQ. The CDR3 DNA reads as TGTGCCAGCAGCTTGTGGGAGAATGAAAAACTGTTTTTT. Its translation: CASSLWENEKLFF.

The J gene is TRBJ1-2, the V gene TRBV4-2; 8 bases line up with TRBD1. With V trimmed by 2 bases and J by 5 bases, 10 bases remained unmatched. The CDR3 runs to 16 residues. Looked up from germline, CDR1 is LGHNA and CDR2 is YNFKEQ. The CDR3 spells CASSQFLDRGGYGYTF. Written as DNA, the CDR3 is TGTGCCAGCAGCCAATTCCTTGACAGGGGCGGGTATGGCTACACCTTC.

The rearrangement uses TRBV5-4 and TRBJ1-2; the D is unclear. CDR1 and CDR2 from the germline V gene are SGHNT and YYREEE (reference sequence). Trimming shortened V by 0 bases and J by 4 bases, and 4 bases separated the two germline ends. The CDR3 covers 12 residues. The CDR3, as DNA: TGTGCCAGCAGCTTGGAAGGCTATGGCTACACCTTC. This sequence encodes CASSLEGYGYTF.

Points on this clone: At one boundary the junction diverges from the germline segment, which might be a read error. The chain uses TRBV7-3 and TRBJ1-1; no clear D gene. CDR1 and CDR2 from the germline V gene are SGHTA and FQGTGA. This CDR3 is 13 amino acids long. The CDR3: CASSLNMNSEAFF. The CDR3 DNA reads as TGTGCCAGCAGTCTTAATATGAACTCTGAAGCTTTCTTT.

V is TRBV5-1 and J is TRBJ2-5; D is unresolved. CDR3 length equals 13 residues. CDR1 is SGHRS and CDR2 is YFSETQ in the germline V gene. V was pared by 5 bases and J by 3 bases, with 11 bases between. The CDR3 protein is CASSPMPEETQYF. In DNA form, the CDR3 reads TGCGCCAGCAGTCCCATGCCGGAAGAGACCCAGTACTTC.